The source of this TCR beta chain is a study of regulatory T cells in long-lasting Graves disease. For TCR beta, libraries came from iRepertoire HTBI primers and Arm-PCR of CDR3 regions. TCRdb fed the multiplex PCR reads into MiXCR, producing one record per CDR3 protein. The profile shows hundreds of thousands of distinct CDR3 sequences, about a sixth of them singletons. Time point in this sample: newly diagnosed GD, antithyroid drugs for less than 3 months. TCR sequences were obtained from RNA taken from PBMCs. This clonotype showed up many times. The material was peripheral blood mononuclear cells (PBMCs), obtained at new diagnosis, from a patient treated with antithyroid drugs. The clonotype originates from a female donor with Graves disease.

The CDR3 here is CASSVWRRGNPTDSTDTQYF. DNA for the CDR3: TGTGCCAGCAGTGTTTGGCGGAGGGGGAACCCGACAGATAGCACAGATACGCAGTATTTT. The chain employs TRBV2 and TRBJ2-3; tentatively, D is TRBD1 or TRBD2 (6 bases each). The CDR3 has 20 amino acids. Looked up from germline, CDR1 is SNHLY and CDR2 is FYNNEI. The V end was cut by 4 bases, the J end by 0 bases, with 26 bases between.